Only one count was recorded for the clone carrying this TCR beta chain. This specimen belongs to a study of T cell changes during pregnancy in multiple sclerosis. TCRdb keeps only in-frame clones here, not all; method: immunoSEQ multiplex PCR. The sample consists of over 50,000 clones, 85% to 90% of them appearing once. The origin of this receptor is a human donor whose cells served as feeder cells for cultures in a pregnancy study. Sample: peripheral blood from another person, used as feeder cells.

CDR3 in DNA: TGTGCCAGCAGCTTAGAGGGACGCTACGAGGAGCAGTACTTC. Translation gives CASSLEGRYEEQYF. The chain recombines TRBV7-8 with TRBJ2-7; D could derive from TRBD1 or TRBD2 (5 bases each). This CDR3 is built from 14 residues. Trimming took 1 base from V and 7 from J, leaving 14 bases between them. CDR1 and CDR2 from the germline V gene are SGHVS and FQNEAQ.